This T cell receptor beta chain was sequenced during a study of cytomegalovirus exposure and HLA in healthy donors. Germline-derived CDR1 and CDR2 are MNHEY and SVGAGI. The CDR3 consists of 15 residues. Deletions cut 6 bases from V and 2 bases from J, with 14 bases between. Clones were sequenced by immunoSEQ multiplex PCR, and TCRdb holds only the in-frame ones, with some missing. This table holds about 130,000 clones, roughly 87% found once. The chain recombines TRBV6-5 with TRBJ1-3, with D hard to call. The source is a woman aged 18-29 years in good health and CMV-seronegative. Sample: PBMCs. The CDR3 DNA reads as TGTGCCAGCAGCCGCTCGGGGAACGCTGGAAACACCATATATTTT. Amino acid sequence: CASSRSGNAGNTIYF.